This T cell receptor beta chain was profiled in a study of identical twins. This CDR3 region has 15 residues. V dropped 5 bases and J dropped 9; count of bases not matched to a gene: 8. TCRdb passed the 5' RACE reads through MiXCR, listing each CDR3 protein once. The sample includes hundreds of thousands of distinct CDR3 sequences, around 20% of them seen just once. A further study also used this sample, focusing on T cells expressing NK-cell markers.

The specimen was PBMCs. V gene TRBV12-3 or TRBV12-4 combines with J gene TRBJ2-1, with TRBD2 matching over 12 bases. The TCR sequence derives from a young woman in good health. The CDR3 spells CASSPLAGGPGEQFF. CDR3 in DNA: TGTGCCAGCAGTCCCCTAGCGGGAGGGCCTGGTGAGCAGTTCTTC.